The subject of this entry is one T cell receptor beta chain. Its antigen is unidentified. This specimen comes from a study of T cells after yellow fever vaccination. Study in general: Preparation used SMART-Seq v4 Ultra Low Input for the low-cell-number fractions.

The study, taken as a whole, reports: Contamination of FACS-sorted repertoires by abundant clonotypes from the bulk population could occur.

Per germline, CDR1 LGHNA and CDR2 YSLEER. The CDR3 is made up of 14 amino acids. The ends were cut back, 4 bases at V and 4 bases at J, with 12 bases in the middle. TCRdb passed the 5' RACE reads through MiXCR, listing each CDR3 protein once. Here the sample spans some 320,000 distinct CDR3 sequences, 8% to 10% being singletons. The material sequenced was PBMCs, taken on the day of the first yellow fever vaccination. The chain combines TRBV4-3 with TRBJ2-3; D might be TRBD1 or TRBD2, each matching 5 bases. This TCR was recovered from a man younger than 35 who received the YFV17D yellow fever vaccine. The CDR3 spells CASSRDRLSDTQYF. In DNA form, the CDR3 reads TGCGCCAGCAGCCGGGACCGTCTTTCAGATACGCAGTATTTT.